These T cell receptor beta chains were read from a single sample in a study of cytomegalovirus exposure and HLA in healthy donors. Assay: immunoSEQ multiplex PCR; the TCRdb copy retains only in-frame clones and omits some. The top ten clones hold roughly 5.3% of a sample with about 150,000 clones, around 80% of them seen once. Sequences were obtained from PBMCs. Receptors were obtained from a woman in her thirties or forties in good health and CMV-seropositive. Each CDR3 is given with its conserved first and last residue. The order of the fields is V gene, clone size, J gene, D gene, CDR3 DNA, CDR3 protein. A D gene is named only where the DNA matches it firmly. The size entry is marked missing in some rows and otherwise reads once, few, many or a size class.

V: TRBV5-1
size: -
J: TRBJ2-1
D: TRBD1
DNA: TGCGCCAGCAGCTTGGGGGGACAGGGGCACAATGAGCAGTTCTTC
CDR3: CASSLGGQGHNEQFF

V: TRBV7-2
size: -
J: TRBJ2-1
D: -
DNA: TGTGCCAGCAGCTTAGAGACCCAGCGAAAGGAGCAGTTCTTC
CDR3: CASSLETQRKEQFF

V: TRBV27
size: -
J: TRBJ1-3
D: -
DNA: TGTGCCACCTCCCTTCTACCGCCGAGCTCTGGAAACACCATATATTTT
CDR3: CATSLLPPSSGNTIYF

V: TRBV5-5
size: few
J: TRBJ1-1
D: -
DNA: TGTGCCAGCAGCGTCTTAGCCAGTGAAGCTTTCTTT
CDR3: CASSVLASEAFF

V: TRBV4-1
size: once
J: TRBJ2-7
D: TRBD2
DNA: TGCGCCAGCAGCCAAGATTTGGGACTAGCGGGAGTTGAGCAGTACTTC
CDR3: CASSQDLGLAGVEQYF

V: TRBV13
size: few
J: TRBJ1-1
D: TRBD1
DNA: TGTGCCAGCAGCCAATGGGGTCAGGGGGCCACTGAAGCTTTCTTT
CDR3: CASSQWGQGATEAFF

V: TRBV4-2
size: -
J: TRBJ2-3
D: TRBD2
DNA: TGTGCCAGCAGCCAGTCCGGGACTAGCGGGAGGACCCACGATACGCAGTATTTT
CDR3: CASSQSGTSGRTHDTQYF

V: TRBV25-1
size: -
J: TRBJ1-6
D: -
DNA: TGTGCCAGCAGTGAAGGACAACCGGGTTGGAATTCACCCCTCCACTTT
CDR3: CASSEGQPGWNSPLHF

V: TRBV4-2
size: -
J: TRBJ2-2
D: TRBD1
DNA: TGTGCCAGCAGCCAAGACCAGGGGGTAAACGGGGAGCTGTTTTTT
CDR3: CASSQDQGVNGELFF

V: TRBV27
size: -
J: TRBJ1-2
D: TRBD1
DNA: TGTGCCAGCAGTGACAGGGGGCGCGGTGGCTACACCTTC
CDR3: CASSDRGRGGYTF

V: TRBV19
size: -
J: TRBJ2-7
D: TRBD2
DNA: TGTGCCAGTACTAGCGGGAGGCCCTACGAGCAGTACTTC
CDR3: CASTSGRPYEQYF

V: TRBV10-1
size: -
J: TRBJ1-1
D: -
DNA: TGCGCCAGCAGCGGGGAGGGCACTGAAGCTTTCTTT
CDR3: CASSGEGTEAFF